This T cell receptor (beta chain) was identified during a study of CD8 T cells in Susac syndrome (dated by TCRdb to the late 2010s). Describing the broader study: Repertoire sequencing was used to test whether CD8+ T cell activation and differentiation in Susac syndrome was antigen driven. The study compared CD8+ T cell repertoire clonality among 12 healthy donors, roughly 14 Susac syndrome patients and some 16 multiple sclerosis patients.

RNA was extracted with the RNeasy kit and roughly 0.45 to 1 ug was reverse transcribed using random hexamers. The immunoSEQ multiplex PCR assay, which covers 54 Vbeta and 13 Jbeta segments, was used to amplify TCR beta CDR3 regions. PCR amplification bias was corrected using a synthetic template baseline for primer optimization and computational correction. Regarding the original processing steps: Reads were assigned to V, D and J genes according to IMGT and analyzed in immunoSEQ Analyzer, with only productive sequences retained. Clonality was calculated as one minus the Shannon entropy normalized by log2 of the number of productive unique sequences. Public and private clones were assessed among the 100 most prevalent clones of each patient and control. A clone was defined as Susac-specific if it was absent from the healthy and MS cohorts, from roughly 990 published viral clones and from other ImmuneACCESS disease sequences. Using fastp at Q25 and MiXCR, TCRdb reprocessed the public reads and kept productive beta chains. Each CDR3 protein appears once, grouped with its most common genes and DNA. TCRdb, not the original authors, processed these V and J calls. The sample data list 160,000 or so distinct CDR3 sequences, and around 95% of these were observed just once. More than 0.2% of the sample lies in the top ten.

Details on this clonotype: Its antigen is unknown. No clone much larger than this one lies a single base away; base qualities are absent.

Peripheral blood CD8+ and CD4+ T cells from healthy donors, Susac syndrome patients and multiple sclerosis patients were profiled by high-throughput TCR beta sequencing. The multiple sclerosis controls were treatment-naive patients whose relapsing-remitting disease, either stable or active, fulfilled the revised McDonald criteria. CD8+ TEMRA cells were enriched by FACS, while bulk CD8+ and CD4+ T cells were purified by magnetic negative isolation. Blood was collected in EDTA tubes and processed within 24 hours, with PBMCs isolated through density gradient centrifugation. PBMCs intended for TCR sequencing were cryopreserved in liquid nitrogen and were subsequently thawed in a 37 degrees C water bath. The sorted or isolated CD4+, CD8+ and CD8+ TEMRA cells had a purity of 90% or higher. The study at large found these results: The TCR sequencing and HLA analysis was acknowledged to have included a relatively small number of individuals.

From cysteine to phenylalanine, the CDR3 is 13 amino acids long. Kept here is only the CDR3 DNA, which spans 39 bases and is read in frame from base 1. Per the germline V gene, SNHLY is the CDR1 and FYNNEI is the CDR2. Trimming removed 11 bases from V and 1 base from J, leaving 12 bases between the germline ends. This TCR was recovered from a human donor with multiple sclerosis. What was sequenced was CD8+ T cells from PBMCs. The rearranged chain carries TRBV2 and TRBJ2-1; a confident D gene designation cannot be given. The DNA sequence is TGTGCCTTTCAGGACCGTTCCTACAATGAGCAGTTCTTC. This translates into CAFQDRSYNEQFF.